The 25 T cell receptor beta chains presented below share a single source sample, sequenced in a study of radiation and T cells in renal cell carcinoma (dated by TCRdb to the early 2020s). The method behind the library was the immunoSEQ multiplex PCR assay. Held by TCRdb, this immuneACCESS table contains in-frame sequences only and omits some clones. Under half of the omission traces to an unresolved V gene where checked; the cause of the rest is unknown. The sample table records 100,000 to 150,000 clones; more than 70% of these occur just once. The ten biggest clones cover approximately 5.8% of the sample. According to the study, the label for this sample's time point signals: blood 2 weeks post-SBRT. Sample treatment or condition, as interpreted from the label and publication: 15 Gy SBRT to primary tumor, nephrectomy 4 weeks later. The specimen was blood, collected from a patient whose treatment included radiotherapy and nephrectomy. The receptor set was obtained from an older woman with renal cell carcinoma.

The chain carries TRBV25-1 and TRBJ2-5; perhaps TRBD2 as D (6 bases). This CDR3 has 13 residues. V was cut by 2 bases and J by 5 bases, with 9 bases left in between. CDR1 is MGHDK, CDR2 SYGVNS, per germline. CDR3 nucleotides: TGTGCCAGCAGTGAAGTTGGGAGGGAGACCCAGTACTTC. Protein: CASSEVGRETQYF.

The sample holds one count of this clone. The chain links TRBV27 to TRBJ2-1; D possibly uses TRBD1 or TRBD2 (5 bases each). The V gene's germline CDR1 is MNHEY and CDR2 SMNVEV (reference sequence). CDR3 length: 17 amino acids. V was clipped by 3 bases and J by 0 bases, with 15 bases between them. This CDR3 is CASSFGAGMSSYNEQFF. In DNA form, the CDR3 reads TGTGCCAGCAGTTTCGGGGCAGGGATGAGCTCCTACAATGAGCAGTTCTTC.

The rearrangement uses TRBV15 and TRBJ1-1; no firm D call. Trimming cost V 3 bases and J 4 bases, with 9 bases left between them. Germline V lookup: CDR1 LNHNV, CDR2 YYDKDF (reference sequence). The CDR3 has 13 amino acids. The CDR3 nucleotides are TGTGCCACCAGCAGTGGGAGGACCACTGAAGCTTTCTTT. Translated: CATSSGRTTEAFF. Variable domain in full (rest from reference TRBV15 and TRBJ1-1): DAMVIQNPRYQVTQFGKPVTLSCSQTLNHNVMYWYQQKSSQAPKLLFHYYDKDFNNEADTPDNFQSRRPNTSFCFLDIRSPGLGDTAMYLCATSSGRTTEAFFGQGTRLTVV.

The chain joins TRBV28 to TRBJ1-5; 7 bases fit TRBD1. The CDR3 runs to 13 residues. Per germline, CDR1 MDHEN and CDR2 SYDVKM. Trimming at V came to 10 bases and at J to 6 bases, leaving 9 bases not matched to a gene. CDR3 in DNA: TGTGCCACCAACACAGGGGAGGTTCAGCCCCAGCATTTT. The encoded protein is CATNTGEVQPQHF.

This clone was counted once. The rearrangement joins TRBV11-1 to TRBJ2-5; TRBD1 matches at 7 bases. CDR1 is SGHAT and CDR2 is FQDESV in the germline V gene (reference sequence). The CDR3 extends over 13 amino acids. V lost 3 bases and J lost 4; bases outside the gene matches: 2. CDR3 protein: CASSFRDRETQYF. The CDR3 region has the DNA TGTGCCAGCAGCTTCCGGGACAGAGAGACCCAGTACTTC.

CDR3 DNA: TGTGCCAGCAGTCGCGACAGGAACTATGGCTACACCTTC. Its protein product is CASSRDRNYGYTF. V gene TRBV6-6 combines with J gene TRBJ1-2; TRBD1 might be the D (6 bases). Germline V gene data show CDR1 as MNHNY and CDR2 as SVGAGI (reference sequence). This CDR3 region has 13 residues. V was cut by 5 bases and J by 2 bases, with 9 bases left in between.

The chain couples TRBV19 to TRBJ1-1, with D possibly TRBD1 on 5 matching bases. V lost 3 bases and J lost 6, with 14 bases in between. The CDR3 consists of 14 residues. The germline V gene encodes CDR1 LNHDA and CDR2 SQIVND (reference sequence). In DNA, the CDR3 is TGTGCCAGTAGTATCGGGGCGACGGGCGCTGAAGCTTTCTTT. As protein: CASSIGATGAEAFF.

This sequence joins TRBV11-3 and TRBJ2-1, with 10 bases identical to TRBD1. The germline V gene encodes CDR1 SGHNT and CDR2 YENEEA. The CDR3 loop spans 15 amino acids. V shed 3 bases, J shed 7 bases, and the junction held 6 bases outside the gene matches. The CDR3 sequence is CASSLGTGDENEQFF. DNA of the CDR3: TGTGCCAGCAGCTTGGGGACAGGGGATGAGAATGAGCAGTTCTTC. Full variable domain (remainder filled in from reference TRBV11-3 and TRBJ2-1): EAGVVQSPRYKIIEKKQPVAFWCNPISGHNTLYWYLQNLGQGPELLIRYENEEAVDDSQLPKDRFSAERLKGVDSTLKIQPAELGDSAVYLCASSLGTGDENEQFFGPGTRLTVL.

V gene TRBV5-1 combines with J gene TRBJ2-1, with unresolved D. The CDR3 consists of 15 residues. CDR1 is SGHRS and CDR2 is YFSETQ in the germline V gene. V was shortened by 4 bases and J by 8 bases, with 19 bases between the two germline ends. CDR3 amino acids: CASSLRTSASDEQFF. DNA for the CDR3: TGCGCCAGCAGCCTCCGGACCTCCGCCAGCGATGAGCAGTTCTTC.

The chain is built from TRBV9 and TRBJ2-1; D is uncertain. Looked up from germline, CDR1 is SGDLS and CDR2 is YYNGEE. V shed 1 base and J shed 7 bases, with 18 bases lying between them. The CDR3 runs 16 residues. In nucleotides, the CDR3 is TGTGCCAGCAGCGTAAGCCGGCGGCAGTCCACGAATGAGCAGTTCTTC. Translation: CASSVSRRQSTNEQFF.

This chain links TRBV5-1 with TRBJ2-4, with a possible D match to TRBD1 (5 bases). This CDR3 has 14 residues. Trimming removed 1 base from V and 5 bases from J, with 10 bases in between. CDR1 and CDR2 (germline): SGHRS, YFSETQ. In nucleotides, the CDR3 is TGCGCCAGCAGCTTGTCTCAGGGTCAAAACATTCAGTACTTC. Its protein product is CASSLSQGQNIQYF.

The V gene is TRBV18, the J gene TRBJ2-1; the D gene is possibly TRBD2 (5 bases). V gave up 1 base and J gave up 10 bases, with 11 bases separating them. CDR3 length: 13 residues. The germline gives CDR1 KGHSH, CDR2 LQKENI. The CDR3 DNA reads TGTGCCAGCTCACCACAGAGGGTCCAGGAGCAGTTCTTC. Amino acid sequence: CASSPQRVQEQFF.

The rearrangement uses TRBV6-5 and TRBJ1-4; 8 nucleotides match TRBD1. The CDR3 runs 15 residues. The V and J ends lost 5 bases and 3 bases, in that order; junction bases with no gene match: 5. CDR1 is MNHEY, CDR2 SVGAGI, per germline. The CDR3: CASSRSTGANEKLFF. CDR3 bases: TGTGCCAGCAGTCGCTCGACAGGGGCTAATGAAAAACTGTTTTTT.

The CDR3 reads CAISESSVETQYF. The CDR3 DNA reads as TGTGCCATCAGTGAGTCGTCGGTGGAGACCCAGTACTTC. This sequence joins TRBV10-3 and TRBJ2-5; D unresolved. V gave up 0 bases and J gave up 5 bases, with 7 bases separating them. Per the germline V gene, CDR1 is ENHRY and CDR2 is SYGVKD. The CDR3 contains 13 residues.

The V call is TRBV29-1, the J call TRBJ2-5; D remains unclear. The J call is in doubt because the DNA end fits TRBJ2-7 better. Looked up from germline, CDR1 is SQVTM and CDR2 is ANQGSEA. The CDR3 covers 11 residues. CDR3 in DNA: TGCAGCGTTGAGGTCAGCTACGAGCAGTACTTC. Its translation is CSVEVSYEQYF.

The CDR3 DNA reads as TGTGCCAGCAGCTTATGGGCGGGTTCCGAGGAGACCCAGTACTTC. Its translation is CASSLWAGSEETQYF. This chain uses TRBV7-8 with TRBJ2-5; tentatively, D is TRBD2 (5 bases). V was shortened by 2 bases and J by 5 bases, with 15 bases between the two germline ends. The germline gives CDR1 SGHVS, CDR2 FQNEAQ. The CDR3 totals 15 residues.

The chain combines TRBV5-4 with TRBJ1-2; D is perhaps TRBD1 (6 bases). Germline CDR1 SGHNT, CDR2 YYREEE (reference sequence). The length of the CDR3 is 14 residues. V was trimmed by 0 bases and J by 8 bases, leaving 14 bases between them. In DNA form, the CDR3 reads TGTGCCAGCAGCTTGGCACAGGGCACCGGCGGCTACACCTTC. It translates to CASSLAQGTGGYTF.

CDR3 sequence: CASSTYRASGGRGLETQYF. The DNA for the CDR3 is TGTGCCAGCAGCACCTATCGGGCTAGCGGGGGGCGAGGTTTGGAGACCCAGTACTTC. The chain joins TRBV11-2 to TRBJ2-5, with 11 bases that match TRBD2. There are 19 residues in the CDR3. The V gene end was trimmed by 5 bases and the J gene end by 5 bases; junction bases not matched to a gene: 19. Germline V gives CDR1 SGHAT, CDR2 FQNNGV.

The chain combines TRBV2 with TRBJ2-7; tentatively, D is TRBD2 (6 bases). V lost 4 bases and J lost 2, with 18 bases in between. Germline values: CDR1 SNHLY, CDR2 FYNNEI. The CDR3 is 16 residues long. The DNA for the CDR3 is TGTGCCAGCAGTGTTCCATTTACGGGACTGACCTACGAGCAGTACTTC. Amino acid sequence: CASSVPFTGLTYEQYF.

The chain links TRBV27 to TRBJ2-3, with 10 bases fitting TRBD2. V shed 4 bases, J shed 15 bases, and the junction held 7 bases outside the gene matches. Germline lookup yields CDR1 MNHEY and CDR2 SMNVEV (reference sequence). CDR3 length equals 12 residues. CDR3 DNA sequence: TGTGCCAGCAGTTCCGGGACTAGCGCCGAATATTTT. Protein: CASSSGTSAEYF.

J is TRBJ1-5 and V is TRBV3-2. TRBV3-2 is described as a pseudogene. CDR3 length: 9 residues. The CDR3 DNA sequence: TGTGCCGGGTGGGAGCCCCAGCATTTT. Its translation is CAGWEPQHF.

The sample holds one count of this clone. Here the CDR3 reads CAISDKGENQPQHF. The CDR3 DNA sequence: TGTGCCATCAGTGACAAGGGGGAAAATCAGCCCCAGCATTTT. The chain couples TRBV10-3 to TRBJ1-5; tentatively, D is TRBD1 (6 bases). Deletions cut 3 bases from V and 4 bases from J, with 10 bases between. The CDR3 sequence is 14 residues long. The germline CDR1 and CDR2 sequences are ENHRY and SYGVKD.

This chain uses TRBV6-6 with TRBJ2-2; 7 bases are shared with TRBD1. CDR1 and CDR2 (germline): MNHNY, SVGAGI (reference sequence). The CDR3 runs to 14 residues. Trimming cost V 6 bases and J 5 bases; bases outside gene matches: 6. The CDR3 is CASSYDRATGELFF. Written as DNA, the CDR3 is TGTGCCAGCAGCTACGACAGGGCGACCGGGGAGCTGTTTTTT.

CDR3 DNA: TGTGCCAGCAGTAGGACGGGGGACAACTATGGCTACACCTTC. This translates into CASSRTGDNYGYTF. The chain combines TRBV6-1 with TRBJ1-2, with D possibly TRBD1 on 5 matching bases. Germline assignment: CDR1 MNHNS and CDR2 SASEGT. There are 14 residues in the CDR3. V was trimmed by 5 bases and J by 2 bases, leaving 12 bases between them.

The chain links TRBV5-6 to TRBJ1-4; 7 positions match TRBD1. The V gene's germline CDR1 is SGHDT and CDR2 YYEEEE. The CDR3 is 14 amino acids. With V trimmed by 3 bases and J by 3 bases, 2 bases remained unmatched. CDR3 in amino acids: CASSYRGANEKLFF. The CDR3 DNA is TGTGCCAGCAGCTACAGGGGAGCTAATGAAAAACTGTTTTTT.